One sample yielded the 18 T cell receptor beta chains listed below, sequenced in a study of beta chain features in type 1 diabetes. Sequencing targeted expressed TCRB transcripts, as all isolated RNA had been reverse transcribed. Data came from immunoSEQ multiplex PCR; TCRdb stores just in-frame clones and leaves some out. The repertoire includes hundreds of thousands of clones, 15% of them detected once, and about 0.097% sits in the top ten. The sequenced sample consisted of naive CD4+ T cells from blood. These receptors were obtained from a man aged 18 to 29 in good health.

The chain recombines TRBV7-2 with TRBJ2-5; 7 bases align to TRBD2. The J segment lost 4 bases and the V segment lost 4 bases, leaving 0 bases of the junction unmatched. The CDR3 extends over 12 amino acids. CDR1 and CDR2 from the germline V gene are SGHTA and FQGNSA. The CDR3 DNA reads TGTGCCAGCAGCTGGGGGGGAGAGACCCAGTACTTC. Residues: CASSWGGETQYF.

Only a few counts were recorded for this clone. This rearrangement joins TRBV10-3 to TRBJ2-7; possible D gene TRBD2, 6 bases. In germline, CDR1 is ENHRY, CDR2 SYGVKD. Trimming took 10 bases from V and 3 from J, leaving 19 bases between them. The CDR3 spans 14 residues. The CDR3, as DNA: TGTGCCACGCAGAAGGGACTTTTGTACTACGAGCAGTACTTC. As protein: CATQKGLLYYEQYF.

This chain's CDR3 is CAIGRGQGGNEQFF. The DNA of the CDR3 is TGTGCCATCGGGAGGGGACAGGGCGGCAATGAGCAGTTCTTC. The chain recombines TRBV10-3 with TRBJ2-1; 9 nucleotides match TRBD1. V lost 8 bases, J lost 6 bases, and 8 bases stayed unmatched. Germline V gene lookup returns CDR1 ENHRY and CDR2 SYGVKD. CDR3 length: 14 amino acids.

This clone turned up a few times. V and J are TRBV19 and TRBJ2-5; TRBD2 matches at 12 bases. Germline trimming cut 7 bases from V and 3 bases from J; bases unmatched to any gene: 12. The CDR3 contains 17 residues. In germline, CDR1 is LNHDA, CDR2 SQIVND (reference sequence). This chain's CDR3 is CASTERLAGGPKETQYF. DNA of the CDR3: TGTGCCAGTACGGAAAGGCTAGCGGGAGGGCCAAAAGAGACCCAGTACTTC.

This clone has just a few counts. The chain carries TRBV29-1 and TRBJ1-5; D is perhaps TRBD1 (5 bases). The CDR3 is made up of 13 amino acids. V was clipped by 3 bases and J by 6 bases, with 12 bases between them. Germline V CDR1 and CDR2: SQVTM, ANQGSEA. CDR3 in amino acids: CSVEQGDSQPQHF. DNA of the CDR3: TGCAGCGTTGAGCAGGGAGACAGTCAGCCCCAGCATTTT.

V is TRBV7-9 and J is TRBJ2-3; 11 bases line up with TRBD2. Trimming removed 1 base from V and 2 bases from J; junction bases left unmatched: 2. The CDR3 runs 16 residues. CDR1 and CDR2 (germline): SEHNR, FQNEAQ (reference sequence). Here the CDR3 reads CASSLDSGRVTDTQYF. The CDR3 DNA is TGTGCCAGCAGCTTAGATAGCGGGAGGGTCACAGATACGCAGTATTTT.

The gene calls are TRBV4-2 and TRBJ1-4; perhaps TRBD1 as D (5 bases). The length of the CDR3 is 18 residues. V lost 5 bases to trimming and J lost 4 bases, with 23 bases between them. The germline V gene encodes CDR1 LGHNA and CDR2 YNFKEQ. Written as DNA, the CDR3 is TGTGCCAGCAGCAAGGGGCTGGACCTAACAACGTTTAATGAAAAACTGTTTTTT. Translation gives CASSKGLDLTTFNEKLFF.

A few counts support this clone. This chain connects TRBV30 to TRBJ2-2, with D maybe TRBD2 (6 bases). The CDR3 totals 14 residues. The germline V and J ends were trimmed by 3 bases and 0 bases, with 8 bases remaining between them. CDR1 is GTSNPN and CDR2 is SVGIG in the germline V gene (reference sequence). In DNA form, the CDR3 reads TGTGCCTGGAGGGGAGGTTCGAACACCGGGGAGCTGTTTTTT. It codes for CAWRGGSNTGELFF.

V gene TRBV19 combines with J gene TRBJ2-6; D uncertain. The CDR3 is 14 amino acids. From germline, CDR1 is LNHDA and CDR2 SQIVND (reference sequence). Trimming shortened V by 5 bases and J by 5 bases, and 10 bases separated the two germline ends. CDR3 DNA sequence: TGTGCCAGTAGTCCGGATTTTTGGGCCAACGTCCTGACTTTC. Translation gives CASSPDFWANVLTF.

This clone has just a few counts. The V gene is TRBV19, the J gene TRBJ2-2, with D tentatively TRBD1 (5 bases). Germline V gene data show CDR1 as LNHDA and CDR2 as SQIVND (reference sequence). V lost 2 bases and J lost 5, with 9 bases in between. This CDR3 has 14 residues. CDR3 residues: CASSIPGKTGELFF. CDR3 nucleotide sequence: TGTGCCAGTAGTATACCAGGGAAGACCGGGGAGCTGTTTTTT.

The chain has TRBV5-1 and TRBJ2-1; D possibly matches TRBD1 or TRBD2 (5 bases each). Germline V lookup: CDR1 SGHRS, CDR2 YFSETQ. Trimming removed 4 bases at V and 9 bases at J, with 14 bases between. There are 13 residues in the CDR3. The CDR3 reads CASSRDPGIEQFF. CDR3 sequence (DNA): TGCGCCAGCAGCCGGGATCCAGGGATTGAGCAGTTCTTC.

This clone was counted only a few times. The V call is TRBV14, the J call TRBJ1-4; maybe TRBD1 (5 bases). The CDR3 covers 14 residues. V was cut by 2 bases and J by 8 bases, with 12 bases left in between. CDR1 and CDR2 from the germline V gene are SGHDN and FVKESK. DNA for the CDR3: TGTGCCAGCAGCCAATGGGGGTTCGGAGAAAAACTGTTTTTT. Translated, it gives CASSQWGFGEKLFF.

This chain connects TRBV7-3 to TRBJ2-3; unclear D gene. The CDR3 is made up of 16 amino acids. V was trimmed by 5 bases and J by 4 bases, leaving 19 bases between them. Germline CDR1 is SGHTA and CDR2 is FQGTGA. The CDR3 DNA sequence: TGTGCCAGCAGCCCACGCTGGTCGCTGGGCGCAGATACGCAGTATTTT. Amino acid sequence: CASSPRWSLGADTQYF. Variable domain in full (rest from reference TRBV7-3 and TRBJ2-3): GAGVSQTPSNKVTEKGKYVELRCDPISGHTALYWYRQSLGQGPEFLIYFQGTGAADDSGLPNDRFFAVRPEGSVSTLKIQRTERGDSAVYLCASSPRWSLGADTQYFGPGTRLTVL.

The table lists this clone with a few counts. The CDR3 reads CASSAGQRGSLRADTQYF. The CDR3 bases are TGTGCCAGCAGTGCTGGGCAGCGGGGCAGCTTGAGAGCAGATACGCAGTATTTT. The chain links TRBV2 to TRBJ2-3, with 7 bases identical to TRBD2. Germline CDR1 and CDR2: SNHLY and FYNNEI. Trimming took 4 bases from V and 4 from J; bases not matched to a gene: 17. This CDR3 is built from 18 residues.

The chain links TRBV18 to TRBJ2-6, with D hard to call. CDR1 and CDR2 from the germline V gene are KGHSH and LQKENI. The CDR3 loop spans 15 amino acids. V was clipped by 5 bases and J by 0 bases, with 8 bases between them. CDR3 bases: TGTGCCAGCTCAAGTGAGCGCTCTGGGGCCAACGTCCTGACTTTC. It translates to CASSSERSGANVLTF.

In its sample, this clone was seen a few times. The chain links TRBV12-5 to TRBJ2-3; TRBD1 might be the D (5 bases). Germline CDR1 and CDR2: LGHNT and FRNRAP. The CDR3 consists of 16 residues. V lost 0 bases, J lost 2 bases, and 12 bases lay in between. In DNA form, the CDR3 reads TGTGCTAGTGGTTTGGTTTTACAGGAGCACACAGATACGCAGTATTTT. Translating gives CASGLVLQEHTDTQYF.

This clone showed up just a few times. The genes are TRBV18 and TRBJ2-1; 12 bases line up with TRBD2. CDR1 and CDR2 from the germline V gene are KGHSH and LQKENI. V shed 2 bases and J 5 bases; nucleotides not matched to a gene: 1. The CDR3 length is 15 residues. This CDR3 is CASSPWTSGNNEQFF. The CDR3 DNA is TGTGCCAGCTCACCATGGACTAGCGGGAACAATGAGCAGTTCTTC.

This clone was observed a handful of times. The chain is built from TRBV4-1 and TRBJ1-5; TRBD1 might be the D (5 bases). The CDR3 runs 16 residues. V lost 1 base and J 0 bases, leaving 10 bases between the germline ends. Germline CDR1 reads MGHRA; CDR2 reads YSYEKL. The CDR3 is CASSQVQGYSNQPQHF. CDR3 DNA: TGCGCCAGCAGCCAAGTTCAGGGCTATAGCAATCAGCCCCAGCATTTT.